A selection of T cell receptor beta chains follows, all from one sample in a study of beta chain features in type 1 diabetes. TCRdb keeps only in-frame clones here, not all; method: immunoSEQ multiplex PCR. The table has more than 550,000 clones, more than 13% seen once. Material for sequencing was naive CD4+ T cells from blood. The receptors originated from a young man with type 1 diabetes. Both conserved end residues are part of each CDR3. A D gene is named only where the DNA matches it firmly. Only some rows state a clone size, as once, few, many or a class for expanded clones.

v_call	j_call	d_call	clone_size	cdr3_nt	cdr3_aa
TRBV9	TRBJ2-5	NA	NA	TGTGCCAGCAGCCCACTGACAGGGAGGGCAGAGACCCAGTACTTC	CASSPLTGRAETQYF
TRBV29-1	TRBJ2-7	TRBD1	NA	TGCAGCGCCACGCAGGGGGCTTCCTACGAGCAGTACTTC	CSATQGASYEQYF
TRBV18	TRBJ1-5	NA	few	TGTGCCAGCTCACCTACTCTGGGAAGGGATAGCAATCAGCCCCAGCATTTT	CASSPTLGRDSNQPQHF
TRBV29-1	TRBJ2-3	TRBD2	NA	TGCAGCTCCAGACTAGCCGGGAGGGATACGCAGTATTTT	CSSRLAGRDTQYF
TRBV2	TRBJ1-2	NA	NA	TGTGCCAGCAGTGGGACCCCACAGGGCTATGGCTACACCTTC	CASSGTPQGYGYTF
TRBV18	TRBJ2-1	NA	few	TGTGCCAGCTCATTTTACAGGGACAATGAGCAGTTCTTC	CASSFYRDNEQFF
TRBV6-1	TRBJ2-2	TRBD1	few	TGTGCCAGCAGTGCCCGACAGGGTAACACCGGGGAGCTGTTTTTT	CASSARQGNTGELFF
TRBV7-6	TRBJ2-5	NA	NA	TGTGCCAGCAGTTGGGTCGAAGGGCGGGAGACCCAGTACTTC	CASSWVEGRETQYF
TRBV28	TRBJ2-4	NA	few	TGTGCCAGCTCTCAACCTAGCTCGGCGACGGTCACATACTTC	CASSQPSSATVTYF
TRBV7-8	TRBJ1-3	NA	NA	TGTGCCAGCAGCCCTGCCGGAGGGCCCGGGAATAATTTT	CASSPAGGPGNNF
TRBV11-3	TRBJ2-3	NA	NA	TGTGCCAGCAGTTCCTCCCGCGGTAGTGGGGGTACTAGCACAGATACGCAGTATTTT	CASSSSRGSGGTSTDTQYF